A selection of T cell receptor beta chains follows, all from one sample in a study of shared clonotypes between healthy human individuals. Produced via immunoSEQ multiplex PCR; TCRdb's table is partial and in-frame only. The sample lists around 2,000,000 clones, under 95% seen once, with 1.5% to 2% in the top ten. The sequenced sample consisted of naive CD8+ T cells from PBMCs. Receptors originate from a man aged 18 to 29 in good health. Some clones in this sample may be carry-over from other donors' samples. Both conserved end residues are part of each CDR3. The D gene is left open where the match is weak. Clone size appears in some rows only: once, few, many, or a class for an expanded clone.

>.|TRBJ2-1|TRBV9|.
TGTGCCAGCAGCGTAGATGGGGACACCAATGAGCAGTTCTTC
CASSVDGDTNEQFF
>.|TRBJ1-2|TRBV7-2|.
TGTGCCAGCAGCTTAGATGGTCCCAGTAACTATGGCTACACCTTC
CASSLDGPSNYGYTF
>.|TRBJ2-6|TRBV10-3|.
TGTGCCATCAGTGAGTCGTTGGCAGGGCTTAGCTCTGGGGCCAACGTCCTGACTTTC
CAISESLAGLSSGANVLTF
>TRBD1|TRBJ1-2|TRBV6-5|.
TGTGCCAGCAGTTACTCGGGGGACAGGGCGGATGGCTACACCTTC
CASSYSGDRADGYTF
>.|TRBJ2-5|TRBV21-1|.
TGTGCCAGCAGCAAAGTTTTGGTCGGGTCAGAGTGTGAGACCCAGTACTTC
CASSKVLVGSECETQYF
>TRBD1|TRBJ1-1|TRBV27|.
TGTGCCAGCAGTGTAGGGGGCTGGGCTGAAGCTTTCTTT
CASSVGGWAEAFF
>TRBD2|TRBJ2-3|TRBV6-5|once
TGTGCCAGCACCGGACTAGAAGCTACGCAGTATTTT
CASTGLEATQYF
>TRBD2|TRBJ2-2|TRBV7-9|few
TGTGCCAGCAGCCCGTCCGGGACTACAAACACCGGGGAGCTGTTTTTT
CASSPSGTTNTGELFF
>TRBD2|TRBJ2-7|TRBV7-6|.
TGTGCCAGCAGCTTAGGGGGAGGGCCCCTTGAGCAGTACTTC
CASSLGGGPLEQYF
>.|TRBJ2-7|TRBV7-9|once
TGTGCCAGCAGCCGCGGTGGGGAAAACTACGAGCAGTACTTC
CASSRGGENYEQYF
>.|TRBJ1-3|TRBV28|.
TGTGCCAGCAGTCACAGACAGCGGATCTCTGGAAACACCATATATTTT
CASSHRQRISGNTIYF
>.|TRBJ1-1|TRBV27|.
TGTGCCAGCAGTTTAGGAGGGACCATGAACACTGAAGCTTTCTTT
CASSLGGTMNTEAFF
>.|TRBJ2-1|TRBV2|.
TGTGCCAGCAGCTTCGGGACATACAATGAGCAGTTCTTC
CASSFGTYNEQFF
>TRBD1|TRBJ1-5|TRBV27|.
TGTGCCAGCAGTTTCACAGGGGCCCTCAATCAGCCCCAGCATTTT
CASSFTGALNQPQHF
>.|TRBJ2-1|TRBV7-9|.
TGTGCCAGCAGCTTAGCGGTTTCTAGCTCCTACAATGAGCAGTTCTTC
CASSLAVSSSYNEQFF
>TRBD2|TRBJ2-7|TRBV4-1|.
TGCGCCAGCAGCCTAGGACTAGCGGGAGGTTCGGGCTCCTACGAGCAGTACTTC
CASSLGLAGGSGSYEQYF
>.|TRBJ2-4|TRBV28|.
TGTGCCAGCAGTTCTTTGGACCTAGCCAAAAACATTCAGTACTTC
CASSSLDLAKNIQYF
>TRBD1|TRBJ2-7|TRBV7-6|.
TGTGCCAGCAGCCTCGGGACAGGGCCCCACGAGCAGTACTTC
CASSLGTGPHEQYF
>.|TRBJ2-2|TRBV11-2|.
TGTGCCAGCAGCTCGCCCCGGGAGCTGTTTTTT
CASSSPRELFF
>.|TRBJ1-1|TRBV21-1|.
TGTGCCAGCGGTCGGCAGACCGAAGCTTTCTTT
CASGRQTEAFF
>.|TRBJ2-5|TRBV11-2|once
TGTGCCAGCAGCCCACAGGGACTCCACTCCTACTTC
CASSPQGLHSYF
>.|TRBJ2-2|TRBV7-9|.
TGTGCCAGCAGCCCGTCCAGGGGCACCGGGGAGCTGTTTTTT
CASSPSRGTGELFF